This TCR beta chain was observed in a study of blood T cell repertoires in COVID-19. Method: immunoSEQ multiplex PCR; TCRdb's copy keeps in-frame clones and lacks some. The table lists some 190,000 clones, 80% to 90% of them singletons. CDR3 length: 17 amino acids. CDR1 is LGHNA and CDR2 is YSLEER in the germline V gene. V was pared by 4 bases and J by 5 bases, with 23 bases between. Sequenced input: peripheral blood. The V call is TRBV4-3, the J call TRBJ1-1; D is undetermined. This TCR was recovered from a human donor with active or convalescent COVID-19. The donor label of this sample is uncertain. The CDR3 region has the DNA TGCGCCAGCAGCCCGACGCCATTAATTCCTGGAGGGACTGAAGCTTTCTTT. Its translation: CASSPTPLIPGGTEAFF.